This T cell receptor (beta chain) is from a study of T cells in localized non-small cell lung cancer. General study points: Overall survival was longer when the density of T cells in the blood was higher. Uninvolved adjacent lung had higher T cell clonality than tumor and all other tissues.

Worth noting for this clone: Its antigen is unknown.

Method: immunoSEQ multiplex PCR; TCRdb's copy keeps in-frame clones and lacks some. The data contain 14,000 to 15,000 clones, 75% to 90% of them singletons. The ends lost 6 bases at V and 0 bases at J; junction bases unmatched: 7. CDR1 and CDR2 (germline): MNHNS, SASEGT. CDR3 length equals 15 residues. The rearrangement joins TRBV6-1 to TRBJ2-7, with 8 bases fitting TRBD1. Sequences were derived from peripheral blood, sampled before any cancer treatment. The sequence was obtained from a woman aged 35-75 years with stage I lung adenocarcinoma. The CDR3 region is CASRTGQGSSYEQYF. In DNA form, the CDR3 reads TGTGCCAGCAGAACCGGACAGGGCAGCTCCTACGAGCAGTACTTC.